Shown below are 30 T cell receptor beta chains from a single sample sequenced in a study of blood T cell repertoires in COVID-19. Clones were sequenced by immunoSEQ multiplex PCR, and TCRdb holds only the in-frame ones, with some missing. The sample records over 90,000 clones, about 85% being singletons. Sequenced input: peripheral blood. The source is a woman between 45 and 65 years old with COVID-19, enrolled during active disease.

The chain employs TRBV7-9 and TRBJ1-2; D remains unclear. V lost 4 bases, J lost 4 bases, and 13 bases lay in between. Germline V gives CDR1 SEHNR, CDR2 FQNEAQ (reference sequence). CDR3 length: 14 amino acids. The DNA of the CDR3 is TGTGCCAGCAGCTCCGGGGAGGGTGGCTATGGCTACACCTTC. This encodes CASSSGEGGYGYTF.

The chain uses TRBV18 and TRBJ2-3; D gene ambiguous. This CDR3 spans 18 amino acids. The germline gives CDR1 KGHSH, CDR2 LQKENI. V was cut by 2 bases and J by 1 base, with 19 bases left in between. CDR3 in DNA: TGTGCCAGCTCACCAAAAGATTTACGGTACCAACGCACAGATACGCAGTATTTT. It yields the protein CASSPKDLRYQRTDTQYF.

As concerns this clone: Different DNA sequences within this sample yield the same CDR3. The chain links TRBV7-2 to TRBJ2-1; TRBD2 aligns across 7 bases. Germline CDR1 is SGHTA and CDR2 is FQGNSA. Germline trimming cut 10 bases from V and 5 bases from J; bases unmatched to any gene: 11. CDR3 length: 14 residues. CDR3 in amino acids: CATTPGRGDNEQFF. CDR3 in DNA: TGTGCCACCACTCCAGGACGGGGGGACAATGAGCAGTTCTTC.

For this clone: Compared with germline, one end of the junction differs, possibly owing to a read error. The rearrangement uses TRBV7-7 and TRBJ2-1; 16 positions match TRBD2. Germline-derived CDR1 and CDR2 are SSHAT and FNYEAQ (reference sequence). This CDR3 is built from 16 residues. In DNA, the CDR3 is TGTGCTAGCAGCCTAGGGACTAGCGGGGGGGTTTCTGAGCAGTTCTTC. Protein product: CASSLGTSGGVSEQFF.

The V and J genes are TRBV5-4 and TRBJ2-5; 7 bases align to TRBD2. The germline V gene encodes CDR1 SGHNT and CDR2 YYREEE (reference sequence). The trim removed 6 bases at V and 3 bases at J, leaving 5 bases unmatched. This CDR3 is 13 amino acids long. DNA of the CDR3: TGTGCCAGCACCTTCCGGGGGGAAGAGACCCAGTACTTC. Translation: CASTFRGEETQYF.

This sequence joins TRBV30 and TRBJ2-6; 12 bases are shared with TRBD2. Losses at the gene ends were 1 base for V and 0 bases for J; bases not matched to a gene: 7. The CDR3 spans 19 residues. CDR1 and CDR2 (germline): GTSNPN, SVGIG (reference sequence). The CDR3 region is CAWSGRTSGAFSGANVLTF. The DNA for the CDR3 is TGTGCCTGGAGTGGAAGGACTAGCGGGGCTTTCTCTGGGGCCAACGTCCTGACTTTC. The full variable domain, its missing parts supplied by reference TRBV30 and TRBJ2-6, is SQTIHQWPATLVQPVGSPLSLECTVEGTSNPNLYWYRQAAGRGLQLLFYSVGIGQISSEVPQNLSASRPQDRQFILSSKKLLLSDSGFYLCAWSGRTSGAFSGANVLTFGAGSRLTVL.

The chain carries TRBV6-1 and TRBJ1-2; TRBD1 aligns across 8 bases. The junction had 17 bases not matched to a gene; V was cut back by 3 bases and J by 5 bases. Germline values: CDR1 MNHNS, CDR2 SASEGT. The CDR3 loop spans 18 amino acids. CDR3 sequence (DNA): TGTGCCAGCAGTGACCCGGGCGCCGCTTCGGGGACAGGTTATGGCTACACCTTC. It codes for CASSDPGAASGTGYGYTF.

This clone was found once. This chain's CDR3 is CAWNWAETSYGYTF. CDR3 in DNA: TGTGCCTGGAATTGGGCAGAGACGAGCTATGGCTACACCTTC. The gene calls are TRBV30 and TRBJ1-2; D not certain. The V and J ends lost 4 bases and 4 bases respectively, with 16 bases between them. CDR3 length: 14 amino acids. CDR1 is GTSNPN, CDR2 SVGIG, per germline (reference sequence).

The CDR3 DNA reads as TGCGCCAGCAGCCCCGGGACAGCCTATGGCTACACCTTC. This codes for CASSPGTAYGYTF. The chain joins TRBV10-1 to TRBJ1-2, with TRBD1 matching over 7 bases. V lost 6 bases, J lost 4 bases, and 5 bases stayed unmatched. Germline CDR1 and CDR2: WNHNN and SYGVQD (reference sequence). The CDR3 extends over 13 amino acids.

The chain carries TRBV7-9 and TRBJ2-7; D perhaps matches TRBD1 (5 bases). V lost 4 bases to trimming and J lost 6 bases, with 13 bases between them. The CDR3 totals 13 residues. CDR1 is SEHNR and CDR2 is FQNEAQ in the germline V gene (reference sequence). The CDR3 here is CASSSSLDSEQYF. The CDR3 region has the DNA TGTGCCAGCAGCTCCTCCTTAGACAGCGAGCAGTACTTC.

The rearrangement uses TRBV25-1 and TRBJ2-2; tentatively, D is TRBD2 (6 bases). The CDR3 has 15 amino acids. In germline, CDR1 is MGHDK, CDR2 SYGVNS. V lost 2 bases and J 1 base, leaving 8 bases between the germline ends. The CDR3 nucleotides read TGTGCCAGCAGTGAAGTGCGGGGGAACACCGGGGAGCTGTTTTTT. Amino acid sequence: CASSEVRGNTGELFF.

The chain recombines TRBV19 with TRBJ2-1; 8 positions match TRBD2. The CDR3 sequence is 14 residues long. Trimming removed 3 bases from V and 9 bases from J; junction bases left unmatched: 7. Germline values: CDR1 LNHDA, CDR2 SQIVND (reference sequence). The CDR3, as DNA: TGTGCCAGTAGTATCGCTAGCGGGCGGGGTGAGCAGTTCTTC. It translates to CASSIASGRGEQFF.

The rearrangement links TRBV9 to TRBJ2-1; D is uncertain. The CDR3 contains 13 residues. The ends were cut back, 0 bases at V and 3 bases at J, with 4 bases in the middle. The germline V gene has CDR1 SGDLS and CDR2 YYNGEE. CDR3 bases: TGTGCCAGCAGCGTAGGTATCTACAATGAGCAGTTCTTC. It specifies CASSVGIYNEQFF.

This chain links TRBV4-1 with TRBJ1-2; a possible D gene is TRBD1 (6 bases). From germline, CDR1 is MGHRA and CDR2 YSYEKL. Trimming removed 3 bases at V and 6 bases at J, with 14 bases between. The CDR3 totals 14 residues. CDR3 sequence (DNA): TGCGCCAGCAGCCACCAGGGGAAGAAGGATGGCTACACCTTC. Translation: CASSHQGKKDGYTF.

This chain joins TRBV29-1 and TRBJ1-1; D is possibly TRBD1 (6 bases). CDR3 length: 12 residues. Trimming left V 5 bases short and J 1 base short, with 8 bases between. Germline V lookup: CDR1 SQVTM, CDR2 ANQGSEA. The CDR3 DNA is TGCAGCGTTCGACAGGCGAACACTGAAGCTTTCTTT. Protein sequence: CSVRQANTEAFF.

This clone has only a few counts. The rearrangement links TRBV15 to TRBJ1-2; 7 bases fit TRBD1. The CDR3 consists of 14 residues. V was clipped by 5 bases and J by 3 bases; unmatched bases: 6. CDR1 and CDR2 from the germline V gene are LNHNV and YYDKDF (reference sequence). The CDR3 spells CATSEGQDDYGYTF. CDR3 sequence (DNA): TGTGCCACCAGCGAAGGACAGGACGACTATGGCTACACCTTC.

The chain joins TRBV24-1 to TRBJ2-3; possible D gene TRBD2, 7 bases. The CDR3 has 17 amino acids. CDR1 KGHDR and CDR2 SFDVKD come from the germline V gene. V was trimmed by 5 bases and J by 0 bases, leaving 17 bases between them. Written as DNA, the CDR3 is TGTGCCACCAGTGGAGGGGGGGGCCCCCAGAGCACAGATACGCAGTATTTT. Translation: CATSGGGGPQSTDTQYF.

This chain links TRBV28 with TRBJ1-6; 7 bases agree with TRBD1. Per germline, CDR1 MDHEN and CDR2 SYDVKM. This CDR3 is 16 amino acids long. The ends lost 4 bases at V and 7 bases at J; junction bases unmatched: 10. The CDR3 coding sequence is TGTGCCAGCAGTTCCCCCGGACAGGCCCTCAATTCACCCCTCCACTTT. This gives the protein CASSSPGQALNSPLHF.

The chain combines TRBV5-4 with TRBJ1-2, with 8 bases matching TRBD1. The V segment lost 5 bases and the J segment 7 bases; nucleotides outside the gene matches: 7. The CDR3 spans 13 residues. Germline values: CDR1 SGHNT, CDR2 YYREEE (reference sequence). The DNA for the CDR3 is TGTGCCAGCAGTATTACAGGGGGAACTGGCTACACCTTC. Protein product: CASSITGGTGYTF.

The V call is TRBV7-2, the J call TRBJ2-2, with 9 bases fitting TRBD2. The CDR3 extends over 18 amino acids. Germline loops: CDR1 SGHTA, CDR2 FQGNSA. V shed 4 bases and J 1 base; nucleotides not matched to a gene: 10. This chain's CDR3 is CASSSPLGTSRNTGELFF. The CDR3 DNA sequence: TGTGCCAGCAGCTCCCCTTTGGGGACTAGCCGGAACACCGGGGAGCTGTTTTTT.

This clone was seen just once. The chain is built from TRBV24-1 and TRBJ1-2, with TRBD1 as a possible D gene (5 bases). This CDR3 spans 13 amino acids. Trimming left V 3 bases short and J 6 bases short, with 10 bases between. The V gene's germline CDR1 is KGHDR and CDR2 SFDVKD. DNA of the CDR3: TGTGCCACCAGTGATGGGGAGGGGAATGGCTACACCTTC. Translated: CATSDGEGNGYTF.

The chain employs TRBV28 and TRBJ2-4; TRBD1 is a possible D gene (5 bases). The end of the DNA fits TRBJ2-5 better, so the J call may be wrong. The CDR3 is 14 amino acids. The germline CDR1 and CDR2 sequences are MDHEN and SYDVKM. The CDR3 here is CASSLSPPQGTQYF. CDR3 nucleotide sequence: TGTGCCAGCAGTTTATCCCCCCCCCAGGGGACCCAGTACTTC.

The chain combines TRBV7-2 with TRBJ2-1; 11 bases align to TRBD2. The CDR3 runs to 14 residues. Trimming at V came to 7 bases and at J to 4 bases, leaving 3 bases not matched to a gene. The germline V gene has CDR1 SGHTA and CDR2 FQGNSA. CDR3 region: CASTSGGYYNEQFF. CDR3 coding DNA: TGTGCCAGCACTAGCGGGGGGTATTACAATGAGCAGTTCTTC.

The chain is built from TRBV29-1 and TRBJ2-1; TRBD2 matches 11 bases. Germline CDR1 and CDR2: SQVTM and ANQGSEA. V lost 8 bases, J lost 2 bases, and 17 bases stayed unmatched. This CDR3 comprises 18 residues. Here the CDR3 DNA reads TGCAGCACCCTTTCCGGGGCTAGCGGGGGGACTGCCTACAATGAGCAGTTCTTC. It translates to CSTLSGASGGTAYNEQFF.

This clone was seen a single time. The chain joins TRBV18 to TRBJ1-1; 8 bases line up with TRBD1. This CDR3 is 16 amino acids long. V trimming: 5 bases; J trimming: 3 bases; junction bases outside the gene matches: 11. Germline CDR1 is KGHSH and CDR2 is LQKENI. CDR3 DNA sequence: TGTGCCAGCTCATCGACGGGACAGGCGACCTACACTGAAGCTTTCTTT. This sequence encodes CASSSTGQATYTEAFF.

The V call is TRBV19, the J call TRBJ1-1; 7 bases are a match to TRBD1. Germline V gives CDR1 LNHDA, CDR2 SQIVND (reference sequence). The CDR3 sequence is 17 residues long. J gave up 4 bases and V 6 bases, and 17 bases lay outside the gene matches. The CDR3 sequence: CASSPPRRGRGPTEAFF. The CDR3 coding sequence is TGTGCCAGTAGCCCCCCGAGGAGGGGGCGCGGGCCCACTGAAGCTTTCTTT.

V gene TRBV5-5 combines with J gene TRBJ2-5; 10 positions match TRBD2. Germline-derived CDR1 and CDR2 are SGHKS and YYEKEE (reference sequence). Trimming at V came to 1 base and at J to 4 bases, leaving 10 bases not matched to a gene. The CDR3 runs to 17 residues. The DNA of the CDR3 is TGTGCCAGCAGCTTGTTGGTAGCGGGGGGCCCCGTAGAGACCCAGTACTTC. It encodes CASSLLVAGGPVETQYF.

The chain carries TRBV7-9 and TRBJ2-1, with D possibly being TRBD2 (7 bases). The CDR3 runs 15 residues. CDR1 and CDR2 (germline): SEHNR, FQNEAQ (reference sequence). Trimming removed 1 base at V and 5 bases at J, with 12 bases between. CDR3 protein: CASSLGTGGNNEQFF. Here the CDR3 DNA reads TGTGCCAGCAGCTTAGGTACGGGGGGCAACAATGAGCAGTTCTTC.

The chain employs TRBV29-1 and TRBJ2-5, with no clear D. Trimming removed 4 bases from V and 1 base from J, with 7 bases in between. The germline CDR1 and CDR2 sequences are SQVTM and ANQGSEA. This CDR3 is built from 12 residues. This CDR3 is CSVGHSQETQYF. The DNA of the CDR3 is TGCAGCGTTGGACATAGCCAAGAGACCCAGTACTTC.

The chain employs TRBV2 and TRBJ2-3, with 7 bases aligning to TRBD1. From germline, CDR1 is SNHLY and CDR2 FYNNEI. Trimming at V came to 3 bases and at J to 0 bases, leaving 6 bases not matched to a gene. CDR3 length equals 16 residues. In DNA, the CDR3 is TGTGCCAGCAGTGATCAACAGGGGTTCAGCACAGATACGCAGTATTTT. This codes for CASSDQQGFSTDTQYF. Based on the CDR3 plus reference TRBV2 and TRBJ2-3, the full variable domain is EPEVTQTPSHQVTQMGQEVILRCVPISNHLYFYWYRQILGQKVEFLVSFYNNEISEKSEIFDDQFSVERPDGSNFTLKIRSTKLEDSAMYFCASSDQQGFSTDTQYFGPGTRLTVL.